This T cell receptor beta chain was documented in a study of blood T cell repertoires in COVID-19. For the study at large: PBMCs, B-cell-depleted T cells, or T cells were the source of the cDNA or gDNA that made up the material.

Germline CDR1 is MGHRA and CDR2 is YSYEKL. The CDR3 has 15 amino acids. V lost 0 bases and J 3 bases, leaving 9 bases between the germline ends. The authors' processing: Estimated nucleated cell counts came from reference gene primer amplification. Profiled with immunoSEQ multiplex PCR; TCRdb holds only in-frame clones, not every one. V and J calls and clone size are given by that table; D and trimming were obtained from the DNA. The profile shows about 440,000 clones, around 89% of them singletons. Sequenced material: peripheral blood. V and J are TRBV4-1 and TRBJ2-4, with no clear D. The receptor's source is a woman aged 25 to 45 with acute or convalescent COVID-19. CDR3 DNA: TGCGCCAGCAGCCAAGAGGTGGTACTCAAAAACATTCAGTACTTC. Translation gives CASSQEVVLKNIQYF.